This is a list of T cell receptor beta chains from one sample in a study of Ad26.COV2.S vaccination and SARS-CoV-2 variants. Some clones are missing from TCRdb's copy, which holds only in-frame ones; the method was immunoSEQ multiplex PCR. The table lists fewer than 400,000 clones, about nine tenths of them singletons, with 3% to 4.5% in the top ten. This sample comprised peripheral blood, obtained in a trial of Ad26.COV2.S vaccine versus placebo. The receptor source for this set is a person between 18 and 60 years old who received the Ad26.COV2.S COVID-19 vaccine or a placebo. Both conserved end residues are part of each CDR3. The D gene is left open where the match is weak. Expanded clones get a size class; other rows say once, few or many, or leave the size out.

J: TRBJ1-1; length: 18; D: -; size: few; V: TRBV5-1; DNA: TGCGCCAGCAGCTTGGTGGCCGGGCGGGCAGGGGATAACACTGAAGCTTTCTTT; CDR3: CASSLVAGRAGDNTEAFF
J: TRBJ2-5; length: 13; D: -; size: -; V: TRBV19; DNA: TGTGCCAGTAGAGACAGGGAGGACGAGACCCAGTACTTC; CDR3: CASRDREDETQYF
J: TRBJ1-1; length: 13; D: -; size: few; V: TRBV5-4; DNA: TGTGCCAGCAGGCAGGGTGGAAAGACTGAAGCTTTCTTT; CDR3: CASRQGGKTEAFF
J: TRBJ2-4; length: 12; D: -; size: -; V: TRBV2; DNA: TGTGCCAGCAGTGAAGGTGGGAACATTCAGTACTTC; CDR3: CASSEGGNIQYF
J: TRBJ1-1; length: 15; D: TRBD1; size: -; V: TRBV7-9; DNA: TGTGCCAGCAGCCCATCGGACAGGGAGGTTACTGAAGCTTTCTTT; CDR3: CASSPSDREVTEAFF
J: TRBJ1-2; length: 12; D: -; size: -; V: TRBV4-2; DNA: TGTGCCAGCAGAGGGGTTAACTATGGCTACACCTTC; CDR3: CASRGVNYGYTF
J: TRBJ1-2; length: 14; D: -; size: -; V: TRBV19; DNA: TGTGCCAGTAGCGCCGGGACATCTAACTATGGCTACACCTTC; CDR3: CASSAGTSNYGYTF
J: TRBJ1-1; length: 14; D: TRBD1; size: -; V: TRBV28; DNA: TGTGCCAGCAGTCCGCCAGGGGGGAACACTGAAGCTTTCTTT; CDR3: CASSPPGGNTEAFF
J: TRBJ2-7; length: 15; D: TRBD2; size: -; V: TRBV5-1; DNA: TGCGCCAGCAGCCCACTAGCGGGGTTCTCCTACGAGCAGTACTTC; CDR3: CASSPLAGFSYEQYF
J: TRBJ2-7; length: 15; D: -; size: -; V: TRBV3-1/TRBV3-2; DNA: TGTGCCAGCAGCCAAGCGGCAGGTGACTCCTACGAGCAGTACTTC; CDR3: CASSQAAGDSYEQYF
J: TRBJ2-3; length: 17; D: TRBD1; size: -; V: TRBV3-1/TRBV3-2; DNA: TGTGCCAGCAGCCAAGTTTCCGGGACAGAAAACACAGATACGCAGTATTTT; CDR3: CASSQVSGTENTDTQYF
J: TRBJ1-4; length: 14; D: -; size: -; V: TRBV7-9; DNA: TGTGCCAGCAGCTTACAGGGCTCTAATGAAAAACTGTTTTTT; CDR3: CASSLQGSNEKLFF
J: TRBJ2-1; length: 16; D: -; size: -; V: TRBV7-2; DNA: TGTGCCAGCAGCTTAGCCAGGGACTCCACCTACAATGAGCAGTTCTTC; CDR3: CASSLARDSTYNEQFF
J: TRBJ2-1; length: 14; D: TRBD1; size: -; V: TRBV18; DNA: TGTGCCAGCTCACCGGACAGGGCCCACAATGAGCAGTTCTTC; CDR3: CASSPDRAHNEQFF
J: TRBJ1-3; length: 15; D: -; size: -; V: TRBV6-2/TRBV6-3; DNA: TGTGCCAGCAGTTACAGAACCAACCCTGGAAACACCATATATTTT; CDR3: CASSYRTNPGNTIYF
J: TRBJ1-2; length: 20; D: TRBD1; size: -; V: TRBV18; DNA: TGTGCCAGCTCACCAGGTCCGTCGGGACAGGGTTCCCCCACTAACTATGGCTACACCTTC; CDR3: CASSPGPSGQGSPTNYGYTF
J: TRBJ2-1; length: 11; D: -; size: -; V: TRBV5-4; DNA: TGTGCCAGCACTAGCTACAATGAGCAGTTCTTC; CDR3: CASTSYNEQFF
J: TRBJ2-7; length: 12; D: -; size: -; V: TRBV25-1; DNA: TGTGCCAGCAGTGCACAGGGCTACGAGCAGTACTTC; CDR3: CASSAQGYEQYF
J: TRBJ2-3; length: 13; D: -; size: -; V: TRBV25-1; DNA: TGTGCCAGCAGTGTCACAGGCACAGATACGCAGTATTTT; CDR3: CASSVTGTDTQYF
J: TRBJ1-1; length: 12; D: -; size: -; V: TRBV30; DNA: TGTGCCTTCTCTAGGGGTGTCACTGAAGCTTTCTTT; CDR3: CAFSRGVTEAFF
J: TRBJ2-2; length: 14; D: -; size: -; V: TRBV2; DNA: TGTGCCAGCAGGGATGGGGGAAACACCGGGGAGCTGTTTTTT; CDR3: CASRDGGNTGELFF
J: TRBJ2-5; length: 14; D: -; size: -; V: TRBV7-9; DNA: TGTGCCAGCAGCTCAGGACAGAGCCAAGAGACCCAGTACTTC; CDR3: CASSSGQSQETQYF
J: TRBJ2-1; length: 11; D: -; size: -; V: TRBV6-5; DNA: TGTGCCAGCAGGCTAAACAAAGAGCAGTTCTTC; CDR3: CASRLNKEQFF
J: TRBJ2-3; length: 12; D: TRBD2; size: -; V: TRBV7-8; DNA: TGTGCCAGCAGCTTTTGGGGAGGGGCGCAGTATTTT; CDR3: CASSFWGGAQYF